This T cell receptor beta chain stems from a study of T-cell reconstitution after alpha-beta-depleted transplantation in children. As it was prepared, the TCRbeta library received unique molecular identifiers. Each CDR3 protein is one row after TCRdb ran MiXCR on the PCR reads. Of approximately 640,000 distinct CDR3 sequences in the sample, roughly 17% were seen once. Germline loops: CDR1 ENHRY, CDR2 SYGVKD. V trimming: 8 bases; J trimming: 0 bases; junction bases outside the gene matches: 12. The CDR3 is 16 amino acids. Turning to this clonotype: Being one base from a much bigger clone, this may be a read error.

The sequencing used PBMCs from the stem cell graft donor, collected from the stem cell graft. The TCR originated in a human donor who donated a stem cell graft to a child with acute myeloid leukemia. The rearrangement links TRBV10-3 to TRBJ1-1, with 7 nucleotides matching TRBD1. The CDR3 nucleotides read TGTGCCATCTGGCCGGGACAGCTCGACTTGAACACTGAAGCTTTCTTT. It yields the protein CAIWPGQLDLNTEAFF.